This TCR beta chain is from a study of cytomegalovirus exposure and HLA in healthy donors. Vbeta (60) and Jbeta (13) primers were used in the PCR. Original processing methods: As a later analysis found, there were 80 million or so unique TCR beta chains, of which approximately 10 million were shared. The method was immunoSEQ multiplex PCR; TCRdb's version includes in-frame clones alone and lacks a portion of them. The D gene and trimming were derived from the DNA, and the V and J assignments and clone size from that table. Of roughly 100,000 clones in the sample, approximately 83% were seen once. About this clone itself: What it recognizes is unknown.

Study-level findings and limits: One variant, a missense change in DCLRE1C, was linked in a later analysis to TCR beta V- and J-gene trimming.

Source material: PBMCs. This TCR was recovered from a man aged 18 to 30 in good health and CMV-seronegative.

CDR3 DNA: TGTGCCAGCAGCGACGATAAACTGACAGGGACGGAGACCCAGTACTTC. It is translated as CASSDDKLTGTETQYF. The chain combines TRBV9 with TRBJ2-5; 7 bases fit TRBD1. V lost 3 bases to trimming and J lost 5 bases; unmatched junction nucleotides: 13. The germline V gene has CDR1 SGDLS and CDR2 YYNGEE. There are 16 residues in the CDR3.